The clone carrying this T cell receptor (beta chain) is medium-sized within its sample. Its antigen is unknown. CDR3 length equals 13 residues. Trimming pared 4 bases from V and 3 bases from J, leaving 9 bases between. The data are from a study of sequential checkpoint blockade in melanoma. Study at large: First-line arms were nivolumab then ipilimumab, or the reverse, randomized 1:1. Matched biopsies came pretreatment and at week 13 for around 24 patients. DNA from some 84 pretreatment tumor samples underwent TCRβ immunosequencing. Study observations and caveats: Patients with week-13 increases in T-cell fraction and clonality benefited about 30 times more often.

Clones were sequenced by immunoSEQ multiplex PCR, and TCRdb holds only the in-frame ones, with some missing. Here the sample spans almost 2,500 clones, about 16% being singletons. The sample's treatment: randomized to nivolumab then ipilimumab (arm A) or the reverse (arm B). This sequence joins TRBV7-1 and TRBJ1-1, with D uncertain. TRBV7-1 is labeled an ORF, and its function is uncertain. The sequence was obtained from a human donor with melanoma. The sample was tumor tissue (inferred from file names), taken from a patient given nivolumab and ipilimumab in sequence. The CDR3 DNA reads as TGTGCCAGCAGCTTAACGTCGGACACTGAAGCTTTCTTT. Translation: CASSLTSDTEAFF.